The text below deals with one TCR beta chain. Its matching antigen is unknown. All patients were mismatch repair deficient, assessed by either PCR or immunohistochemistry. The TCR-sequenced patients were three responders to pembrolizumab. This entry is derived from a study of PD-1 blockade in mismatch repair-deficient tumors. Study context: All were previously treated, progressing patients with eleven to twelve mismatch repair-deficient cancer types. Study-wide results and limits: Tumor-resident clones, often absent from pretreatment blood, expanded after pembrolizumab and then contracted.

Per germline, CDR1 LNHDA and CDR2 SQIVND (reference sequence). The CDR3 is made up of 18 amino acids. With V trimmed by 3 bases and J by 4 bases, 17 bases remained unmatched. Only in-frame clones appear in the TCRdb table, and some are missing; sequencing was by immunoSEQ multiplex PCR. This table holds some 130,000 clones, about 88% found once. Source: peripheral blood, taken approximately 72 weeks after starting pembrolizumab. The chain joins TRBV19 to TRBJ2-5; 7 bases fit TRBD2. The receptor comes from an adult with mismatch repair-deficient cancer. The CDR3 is CASSILPSSGPNPETQYF. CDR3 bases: TGTGCCAGTAGTATCCTCCCCTCTAGCGGCCCCAACCCAGAGACCCAGTACTTC.